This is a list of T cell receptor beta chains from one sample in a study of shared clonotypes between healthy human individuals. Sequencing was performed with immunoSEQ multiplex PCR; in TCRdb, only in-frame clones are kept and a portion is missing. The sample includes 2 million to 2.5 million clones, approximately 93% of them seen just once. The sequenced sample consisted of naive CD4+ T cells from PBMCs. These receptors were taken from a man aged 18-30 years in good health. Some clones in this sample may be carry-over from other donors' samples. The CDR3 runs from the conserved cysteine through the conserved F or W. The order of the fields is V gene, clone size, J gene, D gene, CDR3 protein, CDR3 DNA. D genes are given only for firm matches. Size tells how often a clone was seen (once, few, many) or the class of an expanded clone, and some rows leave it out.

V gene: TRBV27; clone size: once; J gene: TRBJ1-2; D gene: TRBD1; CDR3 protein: CASSLSTGANSYGYTF; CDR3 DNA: TGTGCCAGCAGTTTATCGACAGGGGCGAACAGTTATGGCTACACCTTC
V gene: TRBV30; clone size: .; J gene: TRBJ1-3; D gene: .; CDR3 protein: CAWSVNSGNTIYF; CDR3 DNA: TGTGCCTGGAGTGTTAATAGCGGAAACACCATATATTTT
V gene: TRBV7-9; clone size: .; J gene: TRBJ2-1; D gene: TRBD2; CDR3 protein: CASSLSGRLSYNEQFF; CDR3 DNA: TGTGCCAGCAGCTTAAGCGGGAGGTTATCCTACAATGAGCAGTTCTTC
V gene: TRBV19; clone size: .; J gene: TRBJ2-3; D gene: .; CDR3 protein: CASSIVPRGYLSTDTQYF; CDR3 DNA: TGTGCCAGTAGTATTGTTCCCCGAGGCTACCTAAGCACAGATACGCAGTATTTT
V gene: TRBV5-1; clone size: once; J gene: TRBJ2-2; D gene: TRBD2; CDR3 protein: CASSLGLTSGNTGELFF; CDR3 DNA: TGCGCCAGCAGCTTGGGTCTAACTAGCGGTAACACCGGGGAGCTGTTTTTT
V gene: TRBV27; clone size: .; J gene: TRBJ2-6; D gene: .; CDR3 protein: CASSLSRQSGANVLTF; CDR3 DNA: TGTGCCAGCAGTTTATCCCGACAGTCTGGGGCCAACGTCCTGACTTTC
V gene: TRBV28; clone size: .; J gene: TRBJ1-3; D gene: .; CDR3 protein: CAIRSSLVSGNTIYF; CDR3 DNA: TGTGCCATCCGGAGCTCTTTAGTCTCTGGAAACACCATATATTTT
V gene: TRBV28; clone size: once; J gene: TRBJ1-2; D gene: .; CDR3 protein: CASQAQAQGYTF; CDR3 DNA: TGTGCCAGCCAAGCCCAGGCTCAAGGCTACACCTTC
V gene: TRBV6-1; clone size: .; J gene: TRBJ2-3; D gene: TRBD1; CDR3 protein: CASSERPGGLKDTQYF; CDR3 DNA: TGTGCCAGCAGCGAAAGGCCAGGGGGCTTGAAAGATACGCAGTATTTT
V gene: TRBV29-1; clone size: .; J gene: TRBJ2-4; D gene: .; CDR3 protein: CSVSPQELLAKNIQYF; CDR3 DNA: TGCAGCGTGAGCCCACAGGAACTTCTAGCCAAAAACATTCAGTACTTC
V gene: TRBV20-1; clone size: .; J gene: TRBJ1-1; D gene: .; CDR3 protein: CSATGNTEAFF; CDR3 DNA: TGCAGTGCTACCGGGAACACTGAAGCTTTCTTT
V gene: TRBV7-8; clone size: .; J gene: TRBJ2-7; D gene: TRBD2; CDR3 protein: CASSLVGGAYEQYF; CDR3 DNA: TGTGCCAGCAGCTTAGTGGGGGGGGCCTACGAGCAGTACTTC
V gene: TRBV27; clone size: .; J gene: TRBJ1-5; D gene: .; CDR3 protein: CASSFKRYLGPQHF; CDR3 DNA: TGTGCCAGCAGTTTCAAACGTTACTTAGGGCCCCAGCATTTT
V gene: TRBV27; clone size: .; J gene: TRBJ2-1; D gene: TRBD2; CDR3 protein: CASTRVASGRVNEQFF; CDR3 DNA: TGTGCCAGCACCCGCGTGGCCAGCGGGAGGGTGAATGAGCAGTTCTTC
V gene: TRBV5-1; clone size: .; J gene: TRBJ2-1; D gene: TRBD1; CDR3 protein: CASSPGTGVPYNEQFF; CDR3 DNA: TGCGCCAGCAGCCCTGGGACAGGCGTCCCCTACAATGAGCAGTTCTTC
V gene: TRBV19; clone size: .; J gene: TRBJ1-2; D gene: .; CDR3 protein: CASSIAGKDYGYTF; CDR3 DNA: TGTGCCAGTAGTATAGCCGGGAAAGACTATGGCTACACCTTC
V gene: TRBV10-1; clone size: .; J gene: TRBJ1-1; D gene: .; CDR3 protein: CASSSRRGAVGGEAFF; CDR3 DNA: TGCGCCAGCAGTTCCCGACGGGGGGCGGTCGGCGGTGAAGCTTTCTTT